Below, one T cell receptor (beta chain) is given with its context. No antigen is known for it. The CDR3 extends over 14 amino acids. V lost 3 bases and J lost 8, with 16 bases in between. Germline V CDR1 and CDR2: MNHEY, SVGAGI. TCRdb's copy holds only in-frame clones and misses some; the assay was immunoSEQ multiplex PCR. The sample includes about 500,000 clones, roughly nine tenths of them seen just once. This entry comes from a study of Ad26.COV2.S vaccination and SARS-CoV-2 variants. Study as a whole: Within the COV1001 Ad26.COV2.S trial arm, the donor was enrolled. Intramuscular Ad26.COV2.S at 5x10^10 or 1x10^11 viral particles. Whole-study results and caveats: Substantial breadth in spike-specific CD8+ and CD4+ T cell responses was reportedly seen after vaccination.

The treatment is: 15 to 20 received Ad26.COV2.S at low or high dose, single or two shots; 5 received placebo; per-sample allocation not given. Sampling occurred on day 63 after the first vaccine or placebo injection. In Boston, the donor was an adult between 18-55 years of age. The chain combines TRBV6-5 with TRBJ1-2; D gene unclear. The source is a person aged 18-65 years who received the Ad26.COV2.S COVID-19 vaccine or a placebo. The sequencing here drew on peripheral blood, taken in a trial of Ad26.COV2.S vaccine versus placebo. The CDR3 is CASSYDNLGEGYTF. In DNA, the CDR3 is TGTGCCAGCAGTTATGATAACCTCGGGGAAGGCTACACCTTC.